The rows below give T cell receptor beta chains drawn from one sample of a study of blood T cell repertoires in COVID-19. Sequencing used immunoSEQ multiplex PCR; TCRdb keeps in-frame clones, though not all of them. This sample yields roughly 250,000 clones, of which around nine tenths are seen a single time; around 1.6% belongs to the top ten. The source material was PBMCs or T cells enriched from blood (not recorded which). All receptors come from a woman aged 45-60 years who had recovered from COVID-19. The CDR3 runs from the conserved cysteine through the conserved F or W. The D gene is left open where the match is weak. Size tells how often a clone was seen (once, few, many) or the class of an expanded clone, and some rows leave it out.

TRBD2	TRBJ2-7	TRBV3-1/TRBV3-2	few	CASSPSGIEDYEQYF	TGTGCCAGCAGCCCAAGCGGGATTGAGGACTACGAGCAGTACTTC
TRBD1	TRBJ1-6	TRBV4-2	once	CASSQVQQGASSLLHF	TGTGCCAGCAGCCAAGTGCAACAGGGGGCGAGCTCACTCCTCCACTTT
-	TRBJ1-4	TRBV19	once	CASSIDSAGVGEKLFF	TGTGCCAGTAGTATAGATAGCGCAGGGGTGGGTGAAAAACTGTTTTTT
TRBD1	TRBJ1-1	TRBV19	-	CASSSTGGSPAFF	TGTGCCAGTAGCTCGACAGGGGGGTCTCCGGCTTTCTTT
TRBD1	TRBJ2-7	TRBV28	-	CASRAGTGFSYEQYF	TGTGCCAGCAGGGCCGGGACAGGTTTCTCCTACGAGCAGTACTTC
-	TRBJ2-1	TRBV18	-	CASSPPTVSSYNEQFF	TGTGCCAGCTCACCACCGACAGTTAGCTCCTACAATGAGCAGTTCTTC
TRBD1	TRBJ1-5	TRBV5-5	-	CASSLRAGGYNQPQHF	TGTGCCAGCAGCCTTCGCGCAGGGGGTTACAATCAGCCCCAGCATTTT
TRBD1	TRBJ2-5	TRBV6-5	-	CASSFNRGETQYF	TGTGCCAGCAGTTTCAACAGGGGAGAGACCCAGTACTTC
TRBD2	TRBJ2-2	TRBV3-1/TRBV3-2	-	CASSLRTSPGELFF	TGTGCCAGCAGCCTACGGACTAGCCCCGGGGAGCTGTTTTTT
-	TRBJ2-1	TRBV19	few	CASSRFSGSVGNEQFF	TGTGCCAGTAGTCGCTTTAGCGGATCAGTAGGGAATGAGCAGTTCTTC
-	TRBJ1-4	TRBV3-1/TRBV3-2	-	CASSQGLSFGEKLFF	TGTGCCAGCAGCCAAGGGTTATCTTTCGGTGAAAAACTGTTTTTT
TRBD2	TRBJ2-3	TRBV30	-	CAWSVLGQGDPSTSGRGADTQYF	TGTGCCTGGAGTGTACTAGGACAGGGCGACCCGTCGACTAGCGGGAGAGGTGCAGATACGCAGTATTTT
-	TRBJ2-1	TRBV5-4	-	CASSAPGSWTYNEQFF	TGTGCCAGCAGCGCGCCCGGGAGTTGGACCTACAATGAGCAGTTCTTC
-	TRBJ1-1	TRBV28	-	CASRPTGPGAFF	TGTGCCAGCAGACCTACAGGTCCTGGAGCTTTCTTT
-	TRBJ1-4	TRBV21-1	-	CASSKDRQSDEKLFF	TGTGCCAGCAGCAAAGACAGGCAGTCCGATGAAAAACTGTTTTTT
TRBD2	TRBJ2-1	TRBV7-9	-	CASSLVSGTTSYNEQFF	TGTGCCAGCAGCTTAGTTTCCGGGACTACATCCTACAATGAGCAGTTCTTC
-	TRBJ2-5	TRBV2	-	CASSGPTAGEETQYF	TGTGCCAGCAGTGGCCCCACGGCAGGGGAAGAGACCCAGTACTTC
TRBD2	TRBJ2-1	TRBV18	-	CASSPPSSGGNEQFF	TGTGCCAGCTCACCACCTAGTAGCGGGGGCAATGAGCAGTTCTTC
-	TRBJ2-3	TRBV11-2	-	CASSFRVPGTDTQYF	TGTGCCAGCAGCTTCCGGGTACCAGGCACAGATACGCAGTATTTT
-	TRBJ2-1	TRBV27	-	CASSLSSTNEQFF	TGTGCCAGCAGTTTATCGAGCACCAATGAGCAGTTCTTC
TRBD1	TRBJ2-1	TRBV18	-	CASSPGRDRIYNEQFF	TGTGCCAGCTCACCGGGACGGGACAGGATTTACAATGAGCAGTTCTTC
TRBD2	TRBJ2-7	TRBV29-1	-	CSVDTGRGTYEQYF	TGCAGCGTTGACACCGGGCGGGGGACCTACGAGCAGTACTTC